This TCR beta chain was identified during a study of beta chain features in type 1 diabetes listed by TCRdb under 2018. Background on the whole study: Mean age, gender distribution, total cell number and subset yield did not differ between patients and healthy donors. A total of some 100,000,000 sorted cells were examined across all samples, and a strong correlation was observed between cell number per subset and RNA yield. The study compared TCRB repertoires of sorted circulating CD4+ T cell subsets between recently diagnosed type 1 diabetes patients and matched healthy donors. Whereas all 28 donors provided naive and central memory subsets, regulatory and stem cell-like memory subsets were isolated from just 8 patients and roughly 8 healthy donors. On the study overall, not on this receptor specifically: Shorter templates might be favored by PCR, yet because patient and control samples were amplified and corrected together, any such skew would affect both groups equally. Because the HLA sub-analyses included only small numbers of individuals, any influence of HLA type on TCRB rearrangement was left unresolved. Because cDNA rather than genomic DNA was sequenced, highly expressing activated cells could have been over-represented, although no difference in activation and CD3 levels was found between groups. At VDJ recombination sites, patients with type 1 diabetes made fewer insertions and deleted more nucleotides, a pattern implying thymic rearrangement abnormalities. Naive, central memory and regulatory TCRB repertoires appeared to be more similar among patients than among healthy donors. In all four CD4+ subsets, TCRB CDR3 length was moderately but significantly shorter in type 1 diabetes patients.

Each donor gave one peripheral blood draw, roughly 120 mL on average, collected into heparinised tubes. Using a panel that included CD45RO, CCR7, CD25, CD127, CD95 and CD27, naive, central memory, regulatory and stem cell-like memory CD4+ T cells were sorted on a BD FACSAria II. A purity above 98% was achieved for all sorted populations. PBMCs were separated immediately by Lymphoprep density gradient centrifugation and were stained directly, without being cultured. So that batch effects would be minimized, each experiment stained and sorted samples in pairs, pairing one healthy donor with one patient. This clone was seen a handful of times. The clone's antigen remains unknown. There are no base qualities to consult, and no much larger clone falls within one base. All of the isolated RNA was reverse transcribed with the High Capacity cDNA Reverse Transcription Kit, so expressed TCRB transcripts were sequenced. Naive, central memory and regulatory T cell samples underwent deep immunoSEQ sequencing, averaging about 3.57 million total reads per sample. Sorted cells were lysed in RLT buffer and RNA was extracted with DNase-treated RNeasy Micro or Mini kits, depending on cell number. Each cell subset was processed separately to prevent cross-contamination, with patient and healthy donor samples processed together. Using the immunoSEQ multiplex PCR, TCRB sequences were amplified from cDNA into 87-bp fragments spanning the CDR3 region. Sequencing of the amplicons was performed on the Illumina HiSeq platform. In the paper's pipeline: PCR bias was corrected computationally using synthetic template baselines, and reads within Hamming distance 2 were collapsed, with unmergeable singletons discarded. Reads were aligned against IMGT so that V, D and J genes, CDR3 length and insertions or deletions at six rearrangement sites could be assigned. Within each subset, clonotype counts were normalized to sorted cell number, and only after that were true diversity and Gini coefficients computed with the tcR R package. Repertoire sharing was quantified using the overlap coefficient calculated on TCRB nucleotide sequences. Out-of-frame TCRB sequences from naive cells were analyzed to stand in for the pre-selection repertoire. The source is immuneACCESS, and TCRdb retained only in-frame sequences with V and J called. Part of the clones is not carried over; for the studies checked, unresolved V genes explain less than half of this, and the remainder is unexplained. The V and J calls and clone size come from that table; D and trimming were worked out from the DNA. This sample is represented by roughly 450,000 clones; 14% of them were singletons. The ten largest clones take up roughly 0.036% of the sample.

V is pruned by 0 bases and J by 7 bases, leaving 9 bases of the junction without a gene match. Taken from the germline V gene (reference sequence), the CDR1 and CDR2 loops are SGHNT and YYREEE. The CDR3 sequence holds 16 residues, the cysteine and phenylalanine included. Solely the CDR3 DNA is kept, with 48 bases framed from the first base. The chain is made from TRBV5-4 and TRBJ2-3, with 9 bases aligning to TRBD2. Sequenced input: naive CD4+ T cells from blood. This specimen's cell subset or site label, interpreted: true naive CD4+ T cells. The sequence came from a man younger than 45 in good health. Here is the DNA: TGTGCCAGCAGCTTGGCTAGACCCGGGACTAGCTATACGCAGTATTTT. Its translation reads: CASSLARPGTSYTQYF.